This T cell receptor beta chain was recovered during a study of shared T cell receptors in the human thymus. This CDR3 has 15 amino acids. Germline V gives CDR1 LGHNA, CDR2 YNFKEQ. V shed 4 bases and J shed 2 bases, with 15 bases lying between them. TCRdb's copy holds only in-frame clones and misses some; the assay was immunoSEQ multiplex PCR. The sample records about 610,000 clones, over 75% being singletons. The sample was also reused in another study, on human thymus T cells. That study reports: Those donating were healthy Finnish infants in corrective surgery for congenital heart defects. Resections removed during corrective heart surgery provided the thymus tissue used. Highly overlapping thymic repertoires among unrelated individuals were reported in related research.

The chain couples TRBV4-2 to TRBJ2-7; unclear D gene. This receptor was taken from a boy younger than two with a congenital heart defect. The sequenced sample consisted of thymocytes. For the CDR3, the DNA is TGTGCCAGCAGCCCCCGTCCTCTAGTTACCTACGAGCAGTACTTC. Translating gives CASSPRPLVTYEQYF.